This passage covers 3 T cell receptor beta chains from one sample sequenced in a study of shared clonotypes between healthy human individuals. Assay used: immunoSEQ multiplex PCR; TCRdb lists only in-frame clones, some missing. This sample carries over 1.5 million clones, 95% to 99% of them seen once, and the ten largest clones take roughly 0.42%. Sample: naive CD4+ T cells sorted from blood. The subset denotes: CD45RA+ positively selected. Receptors originate from a man between 25 and 39 years old in good health.

The chain combines TRBV11-2 with TRBJ2-3; possibly TRBD1 or TRBD2 for D (5 bases each). The CDR3 sequence is 16 residues long. Germline-derived CDR1 and CDR2 are SGHAT and FQNNGV. Trimming took off 1 base at V and 0 bases at J, with 11 bases between the two ends. The CDR3 loop reads CASSLGGYTSTDTQYF. In DNA, the CDR3 is TGTGCCAGCAGCTTAGGGGGGTACACTAGCACAGATACGCAGTATTTT.

The rearrangement uses TRBV10-3 and TRBJ1-2; no definite D call. V lost 8 bases and J 1 base, leaving 11 bases between the germline ends. Germline loops: CDR1 ENHRY, CDR2 SYGVKD. The CDR3 covers 13 residues. The CDR3 DNA reads as TGTGCCATCCAAAGTACAAGTAACTATGGCTACACCTTC. Its translation: CAIQSTSNYGYTF.

This clone was recorded once. Other DNA sequences of this sample code for an identical CDR3. This chain joins TRBV18 and TRBJ2-5; D may be TRBD1 (6 bases). Germline CDR1 is KGHSH and CDR2 is LQKENI. Trimming shortened V by 3 bases and J by 2 bases, and 7 bases separated the two germline ends. CDR3 length: 13 amino acids. DNA of the CDR3: TGTGCCAGCTCACCTCAGGGGCAAGAGACCCAGTACTTC. It specifies CASSPQGQETQYF.